These T cell receptor beta chains were read from a single sample in a study of cytomegalovirus exposure and HLA in healthy donors. The data were produced by immunoSEQ multiplex PCR, yet TCRdb's version contains in-frame clones alone and is incomplete. The sample shows under 200,000 clones, 65% to 80% of them seen only once. Sequencing used PBMCs. The receptors come from a woman in her thirties or forties in good health and CMV-seronegative. The CDR3 runs from the conserved cysteine through the conserved F or W. The order of the fields is D gene, clone size, V gene, J gene, CDR3 protein, CDR3 DNA. The D gene is left open where the match is weak. Where a row states a size, it is once, few, many or the class of an expanded clone; other rows omit it.

D: TRBD2
size: NA
V: TRBV5-4
J: TRBJ2-5
CDR3: CASSLGLAGGGGETQYF
DNA: TGTGCCAGCAGCTTGGGACTAGCGGGAGGGGGCGGGGAGACCCAGTACTTC

D: TRBD1
size: NA
V: TRBV5-1
J: TRBJ2-2
CDR3: CASSRTGGGTGELFF
DNA: TGCGCCAGCAGCCGGACAGGGGGCGGCACCGGGGAGCTGTTTTTT

D: TRBD1
size: NA
V: TRBV6-1
J: TRBJ1-2
CDR3: CASRTTGERSGYTF
DNA: TGTGCCAGCAGGACGACAGGGGAGCGTTCTGGCTACACCTTC

D: NA
size: few
V: TRBV5-1
J: TRBJ1-1
CDR3: CASSLDRVATEAFF
DNA: TGCGCCAGCAGCTTGGACAGGGTGGCCACTGAAGCTTTCTTT

D: TRBD1
size: once
V: TRBV15
J: TRBJ1-2
CDR3: CATSRVPRLTGVGGYTF
DNA: TGTGCCACCAGCAGAGTCCCCCGCTTGACAGGGGTGGGTGGCTACACCTTC

D: TRBD1
size: NA
V: TRBV11-2
J: TRBJ1-1
CDR3: CASSSRQGLHYTEAFF
DNA: TGTGCCAGCAGCTCCCGACAGGGGCTACATTACACTGAAGCTTTCTTT

D: TRBD1
size: NA
V: TRBV7-9
J: TRBJ2-7
CDR3: CASNGDRIYEQYF
DNA: TGTGCCAGCAACGGGGACAGGATCTACGAGCAGTACTTC

D: TRBD1
size: NA
V: TRBV5-5
J: TRBJ1-4
CDR3: CASSLDRGGEKLFF
DNA: TGTGCCAGCAGCCTCGACAGGGGTGGGGAAAAACTGTTTTTT

D: TRBD1
size: NA
V: TRBV19
J: TRBJ1-2
CDR3: CASSINRDSYGYTF
DNA: TGTGCCAGTAGTATTAACCGGGACAGCTATGGCTACACCTTC

D: NA
size: few
V: TRBV27
J: TRBJ1-5
CDR3: CASKSGGYDQPQHF
DNA: TGTGCCAGCAAATCGGGGGGATATGATCAGCCCCAGCATTTT

D: TRBD1
size: NA
V: TRBV25-1
J: TRBJ1-2
CDR3: CASGDRGQGGYTF
DNA: TGTGCCAGCGGGGACAGGGGGCAGGGGGGCTACACCTTC

D: NA
size: NA
V: TRBV6-1
J: TRBJ1-2
CDR3: CASSPSQGWGYGYTF
DNA: TGTGCCAGCAGTCCTTCCCAGGGGTGGGGGTATGGCTACACCTTC

D: TRBD1
size: NA
V: TRBV29-1
J: TRBJ2-3
CDR3: CSESTGMTDTQYF
DNA: TGCAGCGAATCGACAGGGATGACAGATACGCAGTATTTT

D: NA
size: NA
V: TRBV11-3
J: TRBJ2-3
CDR3: CASSLPSTDTQYF
DNA: TGTGCCAGCAGCTTACCTAGCACAGATACGCAGTATTTT

D: TRBD1
size: NA
V: TRBV5-1
J: TRBJ1-1
CDR3: CASSYPGGTEAFF
DNA: TGCGCCAGCAGCTATCCAGGGGGCACTGAAGCTTTCTTT

D: TRBD1
size: NA
V: TRBV6-5
J: TRBJ1-1
CDR3: CASSYSRQGLNTEAFF
DNA: TGTGCCAGCAGTTACTCGCGACAGGGGCTGAACACTGAAGCTTTCTTT

D: TRBD1
size: NA
V: TRBV5-1
J: TRBJ1-6
CDR3: CASPGQGANSPLHF
DNA: TGCGCCAGCCCCGGACAGGGAGCTAATTCACCCCTCCACTTT

D: TRBD1
size: NA
V: TRBV18
J: TRBJ1-1
CDR3: CASSWTGMNTEAFF
DNA: TGTGCCAGCTCTTGGACAGGAATGAACACTGAAGCTTTCTTT

D: NA
size: few
V: TRBV5-5
J: TRBJ2-6
CDR3: CASSLGQAEASGANVLTF
DNA: TGTGCCAGCAGCTTGGGACAGGCCGAAGCATCTGGGGCCAACGTCCTGACTTTC

D: NA
size: few
V: TRBV2
J: TRBJ2-1
CDR3: CASKRAEGRGNEQFF
DNA: TGTGCCAGCAAGCGGGCGGAGGGGCGAGGGAATGAGCAGTTCTTC

D: TRBD1
size: NA
V: TRBV19
J: TRBJ1-2
CDR3: CASSIGGQETF
DNA: TGTGCCAGTAGTATAGGGGGACAGGAGACCTTC

D: NA
size: NA
V: TRBV10-3
J: TRBJ1-2
CDR3: CAIAAGITNYGYTF
DNA: TGTGCCATCGCCGCGGGGATTACTAACTATGGCTACACCTTC

D: NA
size: NA
V: TRBV7-2
J: TRBJ2-3
CDR3: CASSLDAGADTQYF
DNA: TGTGCCAGCAGCTTAGATGCAGGGGCAGATACGCAGTATTTT

D: TRBD1
size: few
V: TRBV13
J: TRBJ2-7
CDR3: CASSSRDSTYEQYF
DNA: TGTGCCAGCAGCTCCCGGGACAGTACGTACGAGCAGTACTTC

D: NA
size: NA
V: TRBV29-1
J: TRBJ2-5
CDR3: CSVEDLLGGALGETQYF
DNA: TGCAGCGTTGAAGATCTTTTAGGGGGGGCATTGGGGGAGACCCAGTACTTC

D: NA
size: NA
V: TRBV15
J: TRBJ2-1
CDR3: CATSRDGSRWTSYNEQFF
DNA: TGTGCCACCAGCAGAGACGGGAGTCGATGGACCTCCTACAATGAGCAGTTCTTC

D: NA
size: few
V: TRBV21-1
J: TRBJ2-1
CDR3: CASSKATLAGGSYNEQFF
DNA: TGTGCCAGCAGCAAAGCAACCCTGGCGGGAGGCTCCTACAATGAGCAGTTCTTC

D: TRBD1
size: NA
V: TRBV5-1
J: TRBJ1-1
CDR3: CASSRSDRLNTEAFF
DNA: TGCGCCAGCAGCCGATCGGACAGGCTGAACACTGAAGCTTTCTTT

D: TRBD1
size: NA
V: TRBV29-1
J: TRBJ2-1
CDR3: CSAPSDRANNEQFF
DNA: TGCAGCGCGCCTTCGGACAGGGCTAACAATGAGCAGTTCTTC

D: TRBD2
size: once
V: TRBV28
J: TRBJ2-1
CDR3: CASSPAGEVNEQFF
DNA: TGTGCCAGCAGTCCGGCGGGAGAGGTAAATGAGCAGTTCTTC

D: TRBD2
size: NA
V: TRBV28
J: TRBJ2-7
CDR3: CASALLAGDHEQYF
DNA: TGTGCCAGTGCTTTACTAGCGGGAGACCACGAGCAGTACTTC

D: NA
size: NA
V: TRBV5-5
J: TRBJ1-3
CDR3: CASSLVSGTLSSGNTIYF
DNA: TGTGCCAGCAGCTTGGTATCCGGGACTCTAAGCTCTGGAAACACCATATATTTT

D: TRBD2
size: NA
V: TRBV4-1
J: TRBJ2-7
CDR3: CASSQGGSGRSSYEQYF
DNA: TGCGCCAGCAGCCAAGGGGGTAGCGGGAGGTCCTCCTACGAGCAGTACTTC

D: NA
size: NA
V: TRBV19
J: TRBJ1-4
CDR3: CASSATVTNEKLFF
DNA: TGTGCCAGTAGTGCGACAGTCACTAATGAAAAACTGTTTTTT

D: NA
size: NA
V: TRBV2
J: TRBJ2-7
CDR3: CASKQVTPYEQYF
DNA: TGTGCCAGCAAACAGGTGACGCCCTACGAGCAGTACTTC

D: TRBD1
size: NA
V: TRBV2
J: TRBJ1-2
CDR3: CASSRDSSGYTF
DNA: TGTGCCAGCAGTCGGGACAGTTCTGGCTACACCTTC

D: TRBD2
size: NA
V: TRBV4-1
J: TRBJ2-2
CDR3: CASSQVAGVINGELFF
DNA: TGCGCCAGCAGCCAGGTAGCGGGAGTAATCAACGGGGAGCTGTTTTTT

D: NA
size: NA
V: TRBV7-6
J: TRBJ1-2
CDR3: CASSLGRGRNYGYTF
DNA: TGTGCCAGCAGCTTAGGGCGGGGCAGAAACTATGGCTACACCTTC

D: TRBD1
size: once
V: TRBV30
J: TRBJ2-7
CDR3: CAWSVLTGVGEQYF
DNA: TGTGCCTGGAGTGTCTTGACAGGGGTTGGCGAGCAGTACTTC

D: NA
size: NA
V: TRBV27
J: TRBJ2-1
CDR3: CASSLNFYRGNEQFF
DNA: TGTGCCAGCAGTTTAAACTTTTACCGTGGCAATGAGCAGTTCTTC

D: NA
size: NA
V: TRBV7-8
J: TRBJ1-5
CDR3: CASSPQPGYSNQPQHF
DNA: TGTGCCAGCAGCCCGCAGCCGGGTTATAGCAATCAGCCCCAGCATTTT

D: TRBD1
size: few
V: TRBV7-6
J: TRBJ1-4
CDR3: CASSPSGQQKLFF
DNA: TGTGCCAGCAGCCCTTCGGGACAGCAGAAACTGTTTTTT

D: TRBD2
size: few
V: TRBV6-6
J: TRBJ2-1
CDR3: CASLTSGKWYNEQFF
DNA: TGTGCCAGCTTGACTAGCGGGAAATGGTACAATGAGCAGTTCTTC

D: TRBD1
size: few
V: TRBV5-6
J: TRBJ1-2
CDR3: CASSLDRGYGYTF
DNA: TGTGCCAGCAGCTTGGACAGGGGCTATGGCTACACCTTC

D: NA
size: once
V: TRBV15
J: TRBJ1-5
CDR3: CATGGQPQHF
DNA: TGTGCCACCGGAGGTCAGCCCCAGCATTTT

D: NA
size: once
V: TRBV7-3
J: TRBJ2-2
CDR3: CASSSAGPGGELFF
DNA: TGTGCCAGCAGCTCCGCAGGGCCCGGCGGGGAGCTGTTTTTT

D: NA
size: NA
V: TRBV19
J: TRBJ1-1
CDR3: CASSTRVRGSTEAFF
DNA: TGTGCCAGTAGTACCCGAGTTCGGGGGTCCACTGAAGCTTTCTTT

D: TRBD1
size: once
V: TRBV4-2
J: TRBJ1-1
CDR3: CASSPGQVGDRNTEAFF
DNA: TGTGCCAGCAGCCCCGGACAGGTGGGGGACAGGAACACTGAAGCTTTCTTT

D: TRBD1
size: NA
V: TRBV5-6
J: TRBJ1-2
CDR3: CASSPGTGNGYTF
DNA: TGTGCCAGCAGCCCTGGGACAGGGAATGGCTACACCTTC

D: TRBD2
size: NA
V: TRBV7-6
J: TRBJ2-7
CDR3: CASSFHLAGESVPYEQYF
DNA: TGTGCCAGCAGCTTCCATCTAGCGGGAGAATCCGTACCCTACGAGCAGTACTTC

D: TRBD2
size: NA
V: TRBV27
J: TRBJ2-7
CDR3: CASSSGARISYEQYF
DNA: TGTGCCAGCAGTAGCGGGGCCCGTATCTCCTACGAGCAGTACTTC

D: NA
size: NA
V: TRBV6-4
J: TRBJ2-6
CDR3: CASSRRGGSGANVLTF
DNA: TGTGCCAGCAGCCGTAGGGGGGGCTCTGGGGCCAACGTCCTGACTTTC

D: NA
size: NA
V: TRBV11-2
J: TRBJ2-5
CDR3: CASSPRQETQYF
DNA: TGTGCCAGCTCCCCGAGACAAGAGACCCAGTACTTC

D: NA
size: NA
V: TRBV30
J: TRBJ1-4
CDR3: CAWGQLTTNEKLFF
DNA: TGTGCCTGGGGACAGCTCACAACTAATGAAAAACTGTTTTTT